This T cell receptor beta chain was captured in a study of blood T cells in healthy people across ages. Study-wide results and limits: Higher diversity, along with more naive CD4+ cells, distinguished long-lived donors from aged donors.

Primed by a sample-barcoded 5' primer and a J-beta primer mix, a second PCR proceeded for 7 to 11 cycles. TCRdb re-derived calls from the 5' RACE reads in MiXCR, one entry per CDR3 protein. The top ten clones hold roughly 9.4% of a sample with hundreds of thousands of distinct CDR3 sequences, more than 20% of them seen once. As to this clonotype: The antigen remains unidentified.

This sample was shared with a second study, whose subject was T cells of mothers and their children.

This clonotype was sampled from a boy under 18 in good health. Source material: blood.

This CDR3 reads CASRWDRGRDTQYF. The CDR3 nucleotides read TGTGCCAGTCGCTGGGACAGGGGGCGAGATACGCAGTATTTT. V gene TRBV28 combines with J gene TRBJ2-3; 12 bases fit TRBD1. V lost 9 bases to trimming and J lost 5 bases; unmatched junction nucleotides: 6. Germline V CDR1 and CDR2: MDHEN, SYDVKM. The length of the CDR3 is 14 residues. Drawing the rest from reference TRBV28 and TRBJ2-3, the complete variable domain is DVKVTQSSRYLVKRTGEKVFLECVQDMDHENMFWYRQDPGLGLRLIYFSYDVKMKEKGDIPEGYSVSREKKERFSLILESASTNQTSMYLCASRWDRGRDTQYFGPGTRLTVL.